This T cell receptor beta chain appears in the sequencing data of a study of CD8+CD57+ T cells in acquired aplastic anemia. Of note for this clonotype: Antigen: not known.

Genomic DNA acted as the template from which TCR beta VDJ combination and CDR3 sequence profiling were carried out. TCRdb analysed the reads with MiXCR anew, one entry per CDR3 protein. The repertoire holds some 42,000 distinct CDR3 sequences, 68% seen once, with about 22% in the top ten. V lost 0 bases and J lost 0, with 8 bases in between. The germline gives CDR1 SGHTA, CDR2 FQGNSA. The CDR3 is 15 residues long. General observations from the study: Patients and controls were not found to differ significantly in CD8+ Simpson's diversity. The number of CD8+ CDR3 sequences shared by patients and controls was approximately 31.

The sequence came from a human donor in good health, serving as a control. The sequenced sample consisted of sorted CD4+, CD8+, or CD8+CD57+ T cells (not recorded which) from PBMCs. The chain links TRBV7-2 to TRBJ1-1; no reliable D call. CDR3 loop: CASSLAQVLNTEAFF. CDR3 nucleotide sequence: TGTGCCAGCAGCTTAGCGCAGGTGCTGAACACTGAAGCTTTCTTT. The full variable domain, with the rest looked up from reference TRBV7-2 and TRBJ1-1, is GAGVSQSPSNKVTEKGKDVELRCDPISGHTALYWYRQSLGQGLEFLIYFQGNSAPDKSGLPSDRFSAERTGGSVSTLTIQRTQQEDSAVYLCASSLAQVLNTEAFFGQGTRLTVV.